These T cell receptor beta chains were read from a single sample in a study of metastatic and nonmetastatic thyroid tumors. TCRdb reprocessed the PCR reads via MiXCR. The sample yields 72,000 or so clones, 15% to 20% seen once. The sequenced sample was blood. These receptors all come from a female donor with papillary thyroid cancer or a benign thyroid nodule (not recorded which). Some clones in this sample may be carry-over from other donors' samples. Each CDR3 is given with its conserved first and last residue. Each record gives: D gene, clone size, J gene, V gene, CDR3 protein, CDR3 DNA. A D gene is named only where the DNA matches it firmly. Size tells how often a clone was seen (once, few, many) or the class of an expanded clone, and some rows leave it out.

>TRBD2|NA|TRBJ2-7|TRBV6-2/TRBV6-3
CASSYPTPGLAGGSSYEQYF
TGTGCCAGCAGTTACCCGACACCTGGACTAGCGGGAGGGAGCTCCTACGAGCAGTACTTC
>TRBD2|many|TRBJ2-7|TRBV12-3/TRBV12-4
CASQAGNEQYF
TGTGCCAGCCAAGCGGGAAATGAGCAGTACTTC
>NA|many|TRBJ1-1|TRBV18
CASSQDRTEAFF
TGTGCCAGCTCACAGGACAGAACTGAAGCTTTCTTT
>NA|many|TRBJ1-1|TRBV6-1
CASRANQGTEAFF
TGTGCCAGCAGAGCAAATCAGGGCACTGAAGCTTTCTTT
>NA|NA|TRBJ1-5|TRBV12-3/TRBV12-4
CASILQGSSQPQHF
TGTGCCAGCATTCTACAGGGATCTAGTCAGCCCCAGCATTTT
>TRBD2|NA|TRBJ2-1|TRBV9
CASSPWTSGHEQFF
TGTGCCAGCAGCCCTTGGACTAGTGGCCATGAGCAGTTCTTC
>TRBD2|many|TRBJ2-7|TRBV27
CASNLGISGRGSEQYF
TGTGCCAGCAACCTGGGGATTAGCGGGAGGGGGAGCGAGCAGTACTTC
>TRBD2|NA|TRBJ2-5|TRBV5-6
CASSLNLAGKETQYF
TGTGCCAGCAGCTTGAATTTAGCGGGGAAAGAGACCCAGTACTTC
>NA|many|TRBJ1-4|TRBV5-1
CASSFLPGQPNEKLFF
TGCGCCAGCAGCTTTCTCCCGGGACAACCAAATGAAAAACTGTTTTTT
>TRBD2|many|TRBJ2-3|TRBV24-1
CATSDLPSASGDTDTQYF
TGTGCCACCAGTGATTTGCCTTCGGCTAGCGGAGACACAGATACGCAGTATTTT
>NA|many|TRBJ1-6|TRBV19
CASSAGATRNSPLHF
TGTGCCAGTAGCGCCGGGGCTACCCGTAATTCACCCCTCCACTTT
>NA|many|TRBJ2-5|TRBV27
CASSSIGRTQETQYF
TGTGCCAGCAGTTCCATCGGCAGGACCCAAGAGACCCAGTACTTC
>TRBD2|many|TRBJ2-3|TRBV6-4
CASSPTSESLPDTQYF
TGTGCCAGCAGCCCTACTAGCGAATCTCTGCCAGATACGCAGTATTTT
>NA|many|TRBJ2-2|TRBV5-1
CASSSYSSAPNTGELFF
TGCGCCAGCAGCTCTTACTCTAGCGCCCCGAACACCGGGGAGCTGTTTTTT
>NA|many|TRBJ2-7|TRBV2
CATILQGGTYEQYF
TGTGCCACCATACTTCAGGGTGGGACCTACGAGCAGTACTTC
>NA|many|TRBJ1-2|TRBV20-1
CSAPVTGGYTF
TGCAGTGCTCCAGTAACGGGGGGCTACACCTTC
>TRBD1|NA|TRBJ1-1|TRBV6-5
CASSYGQGGTEAFF
TGTGCCAGCAGTTACGGACAGGGGGGCACTGAAGCTTTCTTT
>NA|NA|TRBJ2-7|TRBV11-2
CASSKFERSYEQYF
TGTGCCAGCAGCAAGTTTGAGAGATCCTACGAGCAGTACTTC
>NA|once|TRBJ2-7|TRBV20-1
CSARSQGSWNYEQYF
TGCAGTGCCAGATCCCAGGGTAGCTGGAACTACGAGCAGTACTTC
>TRBD2|many|TRBJ2-2|TRBV7-2
CASSLAYGRAGGELFF
TGTGCCAGCAGCTTAGCCTACGGGAGGGCTGGCGGGGAGCTGTTTTTT
>NA|many|TRBJ2-7|TRBV4-1
CASSPALSYEQYF
TGCGCCAGCAGCCCCGCTCTCTCCTACGAGCAGTACTTC
>NA|many|TRBJ2-1|TRBV6-1
CASSGLGGLGAGEQFF
TGTGCCAGCAGTGGGCTTGGGGGGCTGGGGGCGGGTGAGCAGTTCTTC
>TRBD1|NA|TRBJ2-1|TRBV5-1
CASGDRPRNEQFF
TGCGCCAGCGGGGACAGGCCACGCAATGAGCAGTTCTTC
>TRBD1|many|TRBJ2-1|TRBV24-1
CATSDLGTGDYNEQFF
TGTGCCACCAGTGATTTAGGGACAGGGGATTACAATGAGCAGTTCTTC
>NA|NA|TRBJ2-7|TRBV6-2/TRBV6-3
CASSYSGQGSYEQYF
TGTGCCAGCAGTTACTCGGGGCAGGGGAGCTACGAGCAGTACTTC
>NA|NA|TRBJ1-2|TRBV20-1
CSARQDYGYTF
TGCAGTGCTAGACAGGACTATGGCTACACCTTC
>TRBD2|NA|TRBJ2-2|TRBV2
CTSSEEAGVGGEMFF
TGTACCAGCAGTGAAGAGGCGGGAGTTGGCGGGGAGATGTTTTTT
>NA|NA|TRBJ1-1|TRBV7-9
CASSLGPAGNEAFF
TGTGCAAGCAGCTTAGGGCCCGCAGGGAATGAAGCTTTCTTT
>NA|NA|TRBJ1-2|TRBV12-3/TRBV12-4
CDTSGRLSWSGYTF
TGTGACACCTCGGGACGGCTGTCGTGGAGCGGCTACACCTTC
>NA|many|TRBJ2-7|TRBV10-1
CASSESPGGVTYEQYF
TGCGCCAGCAGTGAGTCCCCGGGTGGGGTCACCTACGAGCAGTACTTC
>TRBD2|many|TRBJ2-7|TRBV4-2
CASSQDRGSSYEQYF
TGTGCCAGCAGCCAAGATCGCGGGAGCTCCTACGAGCAGTACTTC
>NA|many|TRBJ2-3|TRBV7-9
CASSFQGAGDTQYF
TGTGCCAGCAGCTTTCAAGGGGCAGGAGATACGCAGTATTTT
>TRBD2|many|TRBJ2-3|TRBV5-4
CASSLGLAGGASTDTQYF
TGTGCCAGCAGCTTAGGACTAGCGGGAGGGGCGAGCACAGATACGCAGTATTTT
>NA|NA|TRBJ1-1|TRBV20-1
CSARRTNTEAFF
TGCAGTGCGAGAAGGACGAACACTGAAGCTTTCTTT
>NA|many|TRBJ2-7|TRBV2
CASSESGTLSEQYF
TGTGCCAGCAGTGAATCGGGTACGCTATCCGAGCAGTACTTC
>NA|many|TRBJ2-7|TRBV11-3
CASSLAGSYEQYF
TGTGCCAGCAGCTTAGCGGGCTCCTACGAGCAGTACTTC
>NA|many|TRBJ2-1|TRBV2
CASSESAPTEQFF
TGTGCCAGCAGTGAATCTGCCCCAACTGAGCAGTTCTTC
>NA|once|TRBJ2-7|TRBV20-1
CSARTPGGISYEQYF
TGCAGTGCTAGAACGCCCGGCGGGATTTCCTACGAGCAGTACTTC
>NA|many|TRBJ1-2|TRBV4-2
CASSREGAGRYTF
TGTGCCAGCAGCCGGGAAGGGGCTGGGCGCTACACCTTC
>TRBD1|many|TRBJ2-7|TRBV19
CASSRWGQGTYEQYF
TGTGCCAGTAGTCGTTGGGGACAGGGGACCTACGAGCAGTACTTC
>NA|NA|TRBJ2-1|TRBV11-3
CASSLAGTNEQFF
TGTGCCAGCAGCTTAGCAGGGACCAATGAGCAGTTCTTC
>NA|many|TRBJ2-3|TRBV10-1
CASSPPYEPDTQYF
TGCGCCAGCAGTCCACCGTACGAGCCAGATACGCAGTATTTT
>NA|NA|TRBJ1-2|TRBV7-8
CASSLAINYGYTF
TGTGCCAGCAGCTTAGCTATAAACTATGGCTACACCTTC
>NA|NA|TRBJ1-4|TRBV5-1
CASSLNSGRGYGEKLFF
TGCGCCAGCAGCTTGAACTCCGGGCGGGGCTATGGTGAAAAACTGTTTTTT
>NA|many|TRBJ1-5|TRBV19
CASGYPGQPQHF
TGTGCCAGTGGTTATCCGGGTCAGCCCCAGCATTTT
>TRBD2|NA|TRBJ2-7|TRBV4-2
CASSPPPGLAGDSSYEQYF
TGTGCCAGCAGCCCCCCTCCGGGACTAGCGGGGGACAGCTCCTACGAGCAGTACTTC
>NA|many|TRBJ2-7|TRBV7-9
CASSPEWGYEQYF
TGTGCCAGCAGCCCCGAGTGGGGTTACGAGCAGTACTTC
>NA|many|TRBJ2-7|TRBV11-2
CASSLRNPGLEFYEQYF
TGTGCCAGTAGCCTTAGAAATCCGGGACTGGAGTTCTACGAGCAGTACTTC
>NA|many|TRBJ2-7|TRBV10-2
CASSVDLHSYEQYF
TGCGCCAGCAGTGTCGACCTGCACTCCTACGAGCAGTACTTC
>NA|NA|TRBJ2-1|TRBV7-2
CASSRPGGGQFF
TGTGCCAGCAGCCGCCCCGGGGGTGGGCAGTTCTTC
>TRBD1|many|TRBJ1-2|TRBV2
CASSDDRGPGGYTF
TGTGCCAGCAGTGACGACAGGGGCCCCGGTGGCTACACCTTC